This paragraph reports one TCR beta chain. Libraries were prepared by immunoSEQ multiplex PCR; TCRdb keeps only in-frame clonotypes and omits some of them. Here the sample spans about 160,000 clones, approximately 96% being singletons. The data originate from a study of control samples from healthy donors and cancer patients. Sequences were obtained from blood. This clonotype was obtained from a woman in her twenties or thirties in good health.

DNA of the CDR3: TGTGCCAGCAGCCCAGAGCGGGCGGGAGGGCCAAATACGCAGTATTTT. Protein product: CASSPERAGGPNTQYF. The gene calls are TRBV5-6 and TRBJ2-3; 9 bases map to TRBD2. Trimming cost V 4 bases and J 7 bases; bases outside gene matches: 13. Germline lookup yields CDR1 SGHDT and CDR2 YYEEEE. CDR3 size: 16 residues.